This record concerns one TCR beta chain sequence. Germline V lookup: CDR1 MDHEN, CDR2 SYDVKM. This CDR3 spans 15 amino acids. After removal of 2 bases from V and 2 bases from J, the junction contained 4 bases not matched to a gene. The data derive from a study of blood T cell repertoires in COVID-19. Produced via immunoSEQ multiplex PCR; TCRdb's table is partial and in-frame only. The profile shows over 120,000 clones, 87% of them singletons. The participants were between about 18 and 90 years old and came from about two dozen US areas. The sequenced sample consisted of PBMCs or T cells enriched from blood (not recorded which). The receptor comes from a man in his fifties or sixties who had recovered from COVID-19. This chain links TRBV28 with TRBJ2-5; 8 nucleotides align to TRBD2. CDR3 in amino acids: CASSLIGREQETQYF. The CDR3 DNA sequence: TGTGCCAGCAGTTTAATCGGGAGGGAGCAAGAGACCCAGTACTTC.